Below, 9 T cell receptor beta chains from the same sample are listed, as sequenced in a study of T cell responses to AZD1222 COVID-19 vaccine. Repertoires were generated with immunoSEQ multiplex PCR, while TCRdb's copy carries only in-frame clones and drops some. The sample yields roughly 55,000 clones, roughly 87% seen once. Sequenced here: peripheral blood, sampled on day 0 of AZD1222 vaccination. The receptors stem from an adult in good health.

This clone was recorded only once. This chain uses TRBV29-1 with TRBJ1-1; D is unresolved. The V and J ends lost 1 base and 3 bases respectively, with 9 bases between them. The length of the CDR3 is 13 residues. CDR1 and CDR2 (germline): SQVTM, ANQGSEA. CDR3 protein: CSVEGWTDTEAFF. CDR3 nucleotides: TGCAGCGTTGAAGGCTGGACCGACACTGAAGCTTTCTTT. The full variable domain, rest sourced from reference TRBV29-1 and TRBJ1-1, is SAVISQKPSRDICQRGTSLTIQCQVDSQVTMMFWYRQQPGQSLTLIATANQGSEATYESGFVIDKFPISRPNLTFSTLTVSNMSPEDSSIYLCSVEGWTDTEAFFGQGTRLTVV.

The chain has TRBV28 and TRBJ2-7; 9 nucleotides agree with TRBD2. CDR3 length: 16 amino acids. The junction had 16 bases not matched to a gene; V was cut back by 7 bases and J by 6 bases. CDR1 is MDHEN, CDR2 SYDVKM, per germline. CDR3 protein: CASTSKRGALAAEQYF. The CDR3 DNA is TGTGCCAGCACGTCAAAGCGGGGGGCCTTAGCGGCCGAGCAGTACTTC.

The V gene is TRBV7-9, the J gene TRBJ1-5; D is unclear. Germline V gene lookup returns CDR1 SEHNR and CDR2 FQNEAQ (reference sequence). CDR3 length equals 13 residues. V gave up 3 bases and J gave up 4 bases, with 7 bases separating them. The chain's CDR3 is CASSFPGNQPQHF. The CDR3 DNA is TGTGCCAGCAGCTTCCCGGGAAATCAGCCCCAGCATTTT.

The chain employs TRBV28 and TRBJ2-7, with TRBD1 as a possible D gene (6 bases). CDR1 MDHEN and CDR2 SYDVKM come from the germline V gene. V lost 7 bases and J lost 7, with 23 bases in between. The CDR3 is 15 amino acids. The CDR3 bases are TGTGCCAGCACCCCGCCACTGGGGGCGCAAGGAGAGCAGTACTTC. The encoded protein is CASTPPLGAQGEQYF.

This clone was detected once. The chain employs TRBV6-5 and TRBJ2-3, with a tentative D call TRBD2 (5 bases). Germline V gives CDR1 MNHEY, CDR2 SVGAGI. The CDR3 loop spans 15 amino acids. The germline V and J ends were trimmed by 7 bases and 5 bases, with 19 bases remaining between them. CDR3 DNA: TGTGCCAGCAAGCCTTCGGGGTCATGGGAAGATACGCAGTATTTT. Translation: CASKPSGSWEDTQYF.

This chain links TRBV5-5 with TRBJ2-6; the D gene is possibly TRBD1 (9 bases). V lost 2 bases and J 10 bases, leaving 16 bases between the germline ends. The length of the CDR3 is 15 residues. Germline-derived CDR1 and CDR2 are SGHKS and YYEKEE (reference sequence). The CDR3 loop is CASSLPGGTGNVLTF. The CDR3 nucleotides read TGTGCCAGCAGCTTACCGGGAGGGACAGGGAACGTCCTGACTTTC. Full variable domain (rest looked up from reference TRBV5-5 and TRBJ2-6): DAGVTQSPTHLIKTRGQQVTLRCSPISGHKSVSWYQQVLGQGPQFIFQYYEKEERGRGNFPDRFSARQFPNYSSELNVNALLLGDSALYLCASSLPGGTGNVLTFGAGSRLTVL.

V usage is TRBV18 and J usage is TRBJ1-5; D remains unclear. Germline V CDR1 and CDR2: KGHSH, LQKENI. The CDR3 runs 15 residues. V lost 4 bases and J lost 7, with 17 bases in between. CDR3 amino acids: CASSRTRDPGQPQHF. In nucleotides, the CDR3 is TGTGCCAGCTCACGAACCCGTGATCCGGGGCAGCCCCAGCATTTT. Full variable domain (outside the CDR3, taken from reference TRBV18 and TRBJ1-5): NAGVMQNPRHLVRRRGQEARLRCSPMKGHSHVYWYRQLPEEGLKFMVYLQKENIIDESGMPKERFSAEFPKEGPSILRIQQVVRGDSAAYFCASSRTRDPGQPQHFGDGTRLSIL.

This sequence joins TRBV24-1 and TRBJ1-2; D gene unclear. The CDR3 extends over 12 amino acids. Germline CDR1 reads KGHDR; CDR2 reads SFDVKD. Trimming removed 4 bases from V and 5 bases from J, with 7 bases in between. This chain's CDR3 is CATSDAAYGYTF. The CDR3 DNA follows: TGTGCCACCAGTGACGCAGCGTATGGCTACACCTTC.

The genes are TRBV2 and TRBJ2-1; D is perhaps TRBD2 (7 bases). V dropped 5 bases and J dropped 1 base, with 15 bases sitting between them. This CDR3 has 16 residues. Germline-derived CDR1 and CDR2 are SNHLY and FYNNEI. CDR3 sequence (DNA): TGTGCCAGCAGTATTCGGGGGGCAGGGTCCTACAATGAGCAGTTCTTC. Translating gives CASSIRGAGSYNEQFF.